This TCR beta chain derives from a study of T-cell reconstitution after alpha-beta-depleted transplantation in children. Library preparation (for TCRbeta) was performed with unique molecular identifiers. TCRdb used MiXCR to reprocess the PCR reads, holding one entry per CDR3 protein. The data hold 480,000 or so distinct CDR3 sequences, with more than 9% observed a single time. This CDR3 has 14 amino acids. The V and J ends lost 6 bases and 1 base respectively, with 13 bases between them. Germline CDR1 reads DFQATT; CDR2 reads SNEGSKA (reference sequence). Source: PBMCs, taken before TCRalphabeta/CD19-depleted stem cell transplant. This sequence was found in a child aged 2 to 15 with inherited bone marrow failure, due to receive a stem cell transplant. This rearrangement joins TRBV20-1 to TRBJ2-4; either TRBD1 or TRBD2 may supply D (5 bases each). The CDR3 bases are TGCAGTGCGGCCGGGACGACGGCCAAAAACATTCAGTACTTC. Protein: CSAAGTTAKNIQYF.